This T cell receptor beta chain was captured by sequencing in a study of blood T cell repertoires in COVID-19. Across the whole study: The United States, Italy and Spain provided the acute and convalescent COVID-19 samples. PBMCs, B-cell-depleted T cells, or T cells were the source of the cDNA or gDNA that made up the material.

Per the authors' pipeline: Quantification of nucleated cells was approximated via reference gene primer amplification. Only in-frame clones appear in the TCRdb table, and some are missing; sequencing was by immunoSEQ multiplex PCR. The DNA gave D and trimming, while V, J and clone size come from that table. The table has 25,000 to 30,000 clones, more than 75% seen once; the top ten hold about 8%. Germline lookup yields CDR1 SNHLY and CDR2 FYNNEI. The CDR3 length is 15 residues. The V and J ends lost 4 bases and 3 bases, in that order; junction bases with no gene match: 3. The specimen was peripheral blood. This clonotype was sampled from a man in his forties or fifties with active COVID-19. The gene calls are TRBV2 and TRBJ2-3; 11 positions agree with TRBD1. The CDR3 nucleotides read TGTGCCAGCAGTGGGACAGGGGGCAGGACAGATACGCAGTATTTT. Protein sequence: CASSGTGGRTDTQYF.